The rows below give T cell receptor beta chains drawn from one sample of a study of cytotoxic CD8 clonotypes in ibrutinib-treated CLL. Assay: immunoSEQ multiplex PCR; the TCRdb copy retains only in-frame clones and omits some. The profile shows over 150,000 clones, more than 75% of them singletons. Sequencing was performed on PBMCs, taken after 12 months of ibrutinib treatment. The receptors were sampled from a human donor with chronic lymphocytic leukemia. The CDR3 runs from the conserved cysteine through the conserved F or W. A D gene is named only where the DNA matches it firmly. Size values are once, few and many counts, or a class for expanded clones, and some rows have none.

cdr3_nt cdr3_aa j_call d_call clone_size cdr3_length v_call
TGTGCCAGCAGCCAATCTGGACAGCCGTACGAGCAGTACTTC CASSQSGQPYEQYF TRBJ2-7 . once 14 TRBV16
TGTGCCAGCAGTAGCCGCTCTGGAAACACCATATATTTT CASSSRSGNTIYF TRBJ1-3 . . 13 TRBV27
TGTGCCAGCAGCGTAGGGACAGCCTTCACAGATACGCAGTATTTT CASSVGTAFTDTQYF TRBJ2-3 TRBD1 . 15 TRBV11-3
TGTGCCAGCAGCTGGAGGGGACCGTCGGGAGGGGCCACAGATACGCAGTATTTT CASSWRGPSGGATDTQYF TRBJ2-3 TRBD2 . 18 TRBV5-4
TGTGCCAGCAGCGTAGATACCTCGGGAAACACTGAAGCTTTCTTT CASSVDTSGNTEAFF TRBJ1-1 . once 15 TRBV9
TGTGCCAGCACGAAAGAAAGCGTATACAATGAGCAGTTCTTC CASTKESVYNEQFF TRBJ2-1 . . 14 TRBV2
TGTGCCAGCAGCTTACGGGGATCGAATGAAAAACTGTTTTTT CASSLRGSNEKLFF TRBJ1-4 . . 14 TRBV11-3
TGTGCCAGCAGTCAACTGGGGAGGCGGGAGACCCAGTACTTC CASSQLGRRETQYF TRBJ2-5 . once 14 TRBV27
TGTGCCAGCAGCCAATTTGCGCGGGCGGATTCCTACAATGAGCAGTTCTTC CASSQFARADSYNEQFF TRBJ2-1 . . 17 TRBV4-2
TGTGCCAGCAGTTTGGGGCTTACTCTGGACGGGACAGATACGCAGTATTTT CASSLGLTLDGTDTQYF TRBJ2-3 . few 17 TRBV28
TGCAGCGTCTGGACGTCTGGAAACACCATATATTTT CSVWTSGNTIYF TRBJ1-3 . . 12 TRBV29-1
TGTGCCAGCAGAATGACAGGGGGCGGGTACGAGCAGTACTTC CASRMTGGGYEQYF TRBJ2-7 TRBD1 . 14 TRBV5-5
TGTGCCAGCTCACCAGTAATAGCGGGAGGGCCAGCAGATACGCAGTATTTT CASSPVIAGGPADTQYF TRBJ2-3 TRBD2 . 17 TRBV18
TGCGCCAGCAGCGGGGGGGCGACAGGGGGAGAGACCCAGTACTTC CASSGGATGGETQYF TRBJ2-5 TRBD1 . 15 TRBV5-1
TGTGCCAGCAGCGTCGGACAGGGCAGCTACAATGAGCAGTTCTTC CASSVGQGSYNEQFF TRBJ2-1 TRBD1 . 15 TRBV7-2
TGTGCCAGCAGCCCCACGACAGGGGGCGCAGATACGCAGTATTTT CASSPTTGGADTQYF TRBJ2-3 TRBD1 . 15 TRBV7-6
TGCGCCAGCAGCTCAACTCCGACAGGGGGCTCCTACGAGCAGTACTTC CASSSTPTGGSYEQYF TRBJ2-7 TRBD1 . 16 TRBV5-1
TGCGCCAGCAGCCAAATACAGGGGGCGTCTGGAAACACCATATATTTT CASSQIQGASGNTIYF TRBJ1-3 TRBD1 . 16 TRBV4-1
TGTGCCAGCAGTTCGGGACAGCACACTGAAGCTTTCTTT CASSSGQHTEAFF TRBJ1-1 TRBD1 . 13 TRBV6-5
TGTGCCAGCAGCTTACCGGGGAGGGTGACCCAGTACTTC CASSLPGRVTQYF TRBJ2-5 TRBD2 . 13 TRBV7-2
TGTGCCAGCAGCCTTGGGTCAGCCAGCAATCAGCCCCAGCATTTT CASSLGSASNQPQHF TRBJ1-5 . . 15 TRBV7-9
TGTGCCAGCAGCTTAGAGGGTTGGGGTGACGGATATGGCTACACCTTC CASSLEGWGDGYGYTF TRBJ1-2 . . 16 TRBV11-2
TGTGCCATCAGAGCAGGTTCTGGAAACACCATATATTTT CAIRAGSGNTIYF TRBJ1-3 . . 13 TRBV10-3
TGCGCCAGCAGCTCCTGGGACAGCCAAAACATTCAGTACTTC CASSSWDSQNIQYF TRBJ2-4 TRBD1 . 14 TRBV5-1
TGTGCCACCAGCAGACAGGGGTTGGGGGGCGCATTAAGCAATCAGCCCCAGCATTTT CATSRQGLGGALSNQPQHF TRBJ1-5 . . 19 TRBV15
TGTGCCAGCAGTTCCCCCTCCGGCTACACCTTC CASSSPSGYTF TRBJ1-2 . . 11 TRBV28
TGTGCCAGCTCTCAAAATAGGATCTCCTACAATGAGCAGTTCTTC CASSQNRISYNEQFF TRBJ2-1 . . 15 TRBV18
TGTGCCAGCAGCTTCCCCTATGGGCGGGCAGCCCACAACTATGGCTACACCTTC CASSFPYGRAAHNYGYTF TRBJ1-2 . . 18 TRBV7-8
TGTGCCAGCAGCTTAATAGGGACAGGAGACTACGAGCAGTACTTC CASSLIGTGDYEQYF TRBJ2-7 TRBD1 . 15 TRBV7-2
TGTGCCAGCAGTTCCAGACAGGGGTATAACTATGGCTACACCTTC CASSSRQGYNYGYTF TRBJ1-2 TRBD1 . 15 TRBV28
TGCGCCAGCAGCCTTCAGGGACAGGGTGGCGGGTACGGGGAGCTGTTTTTT CASSLQGQGGGYGELFF TRBJ2-2 TRBD1 . 17 TRBV4-1
TGTGCCAGCAGTAGACAGTCCCCTAATGAAAAACTGTTTTTT CASSRQSPNEKLFF TRBJ1-4 . . 14 TRBV27
TGCAGCGTTCTTTTCTCGGAGGGCTATAGCACAGATACGCAGTATTTT CSVLFSEGYSTDTQYF TRBJ2-3 . . 16 TRBV29-1
TGTGCCAGTAGTATAGACCTTGCCAGAGGAGCCTACGAGCAGTACTTC CASSIDLARGAYEQYF TRBJ2-7 . once 16 TRBV19
TGTGCCAGCTCACCCGGGCCCCAGAACACTGAAGCTTTCTTT CASSPGPQNTEAFF TRBJ1-1 . . 14 TRBV18
TGTGCCAGCAGCCTAGAGACTAGCGGGGGTACCACATATACGCAGTATTTT CASSLETSGGTTYTQYF TRBJ2-3 TRBD2 . 17 TRBV7-3